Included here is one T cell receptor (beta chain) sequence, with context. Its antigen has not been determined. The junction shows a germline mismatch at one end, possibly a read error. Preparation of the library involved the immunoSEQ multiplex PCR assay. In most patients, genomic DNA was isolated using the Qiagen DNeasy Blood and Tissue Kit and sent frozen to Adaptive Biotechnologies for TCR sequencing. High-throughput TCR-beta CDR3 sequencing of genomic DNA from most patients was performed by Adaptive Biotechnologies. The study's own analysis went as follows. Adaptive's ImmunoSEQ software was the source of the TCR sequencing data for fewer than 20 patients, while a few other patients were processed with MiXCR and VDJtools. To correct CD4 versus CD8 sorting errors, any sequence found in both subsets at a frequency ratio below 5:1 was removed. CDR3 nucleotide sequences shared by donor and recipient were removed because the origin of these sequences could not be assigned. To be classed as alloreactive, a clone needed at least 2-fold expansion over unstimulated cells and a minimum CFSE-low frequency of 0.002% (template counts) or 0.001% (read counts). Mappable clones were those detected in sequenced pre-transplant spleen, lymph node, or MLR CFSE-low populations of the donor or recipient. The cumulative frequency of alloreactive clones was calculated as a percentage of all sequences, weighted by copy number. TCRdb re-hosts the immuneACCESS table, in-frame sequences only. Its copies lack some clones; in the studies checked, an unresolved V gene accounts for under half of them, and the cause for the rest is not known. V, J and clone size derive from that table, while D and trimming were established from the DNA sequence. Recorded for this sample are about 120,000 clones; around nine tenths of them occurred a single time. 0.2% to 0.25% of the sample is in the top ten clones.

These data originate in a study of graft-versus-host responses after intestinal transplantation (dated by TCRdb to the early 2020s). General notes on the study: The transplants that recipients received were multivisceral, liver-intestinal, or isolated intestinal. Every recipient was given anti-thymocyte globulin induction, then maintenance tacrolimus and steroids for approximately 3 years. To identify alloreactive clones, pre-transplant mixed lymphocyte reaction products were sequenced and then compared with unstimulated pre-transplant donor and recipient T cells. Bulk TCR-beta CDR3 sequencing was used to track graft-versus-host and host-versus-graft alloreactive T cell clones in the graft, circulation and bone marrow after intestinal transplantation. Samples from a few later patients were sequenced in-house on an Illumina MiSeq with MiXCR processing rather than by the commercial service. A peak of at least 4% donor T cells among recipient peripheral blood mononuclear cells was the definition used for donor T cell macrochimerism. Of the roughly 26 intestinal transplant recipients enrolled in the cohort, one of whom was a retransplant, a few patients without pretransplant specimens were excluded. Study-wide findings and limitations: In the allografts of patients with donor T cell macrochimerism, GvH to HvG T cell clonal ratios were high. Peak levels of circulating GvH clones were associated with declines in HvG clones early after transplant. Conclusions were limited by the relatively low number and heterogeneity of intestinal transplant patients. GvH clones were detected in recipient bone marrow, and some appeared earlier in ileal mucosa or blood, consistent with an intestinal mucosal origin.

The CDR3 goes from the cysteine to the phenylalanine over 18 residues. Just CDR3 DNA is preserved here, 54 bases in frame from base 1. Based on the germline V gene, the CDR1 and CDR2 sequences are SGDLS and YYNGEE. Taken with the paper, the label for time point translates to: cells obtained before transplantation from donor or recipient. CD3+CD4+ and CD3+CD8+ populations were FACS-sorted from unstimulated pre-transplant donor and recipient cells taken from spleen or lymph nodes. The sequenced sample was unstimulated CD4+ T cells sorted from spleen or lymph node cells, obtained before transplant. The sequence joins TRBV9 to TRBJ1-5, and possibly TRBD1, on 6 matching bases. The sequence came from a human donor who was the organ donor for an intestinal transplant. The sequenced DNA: TGTGCCCGCAGCGCGGGAGTAGGGGGGGGCGGCCCTAATCAGCCCCAGCATTTT. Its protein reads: CARSAGVGGGGPNQPQHF. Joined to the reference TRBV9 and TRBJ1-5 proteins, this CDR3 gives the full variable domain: DSGVTQTPKHLITATGQRVTLRCSPRSGDLSVYWYQQSLDQGLQFLIQYYNGEERAKGNILERFSAQQFPDLHSELNLSSLELGDSALYFCARSAGVGGGGPNQPQHFGDGTRLSIL.